The 31 T cell receptor beta chains given below trace back to one sample, sequenced in a study of CD8 T cells in ankylosing spondylitis. TCRdb used MiXCR to reprocess the 5' RACE reads, holding one entry per CDR3 protein. The top ten hold 0.51% of the sample, which has hundreds of thousands of distinct CDR3 sequences, around 11% seen once. General study findings and limits: Made up of about eight highly homologous variants, a TCR beta motif appeared characteristic of ankylosing spondylitis blood.

For these receptors, no antigen is known. Sample: blood, either unsorted or a sorted T cell fraction (not recorded which). These receptors were obtained from a male donor with ankylosing spondylitis.

The chain has TRBV27 and TRBJ2-3; D gene ambiguous. CDR1 and CDR2 (germline): MNHEY, SMNVEV (reference sequence). V was trimmed by 2 bases and J by 0 bases, leaving 6 bases between them. The CDR3 consists of 14 residues. As DNA, the CDR3 is TGTGCCAGCAGTTTAATGATCAGCACAGATACGCAGTATTTT. Its protein product is CASSLMISTDTQYF.

The chain uses TRBV12-3 or TRBV12-4 and TRBJ2-3; D remains ambiguous. With 7 bases removed from V and 0 bases from J, the gap between germline ends came to 11 bases. The CDR3 covers 14 residues. CDR3 amino acids: CASIPEPSTDTQYF. Written as DNA, the CDR3 is TGTGCCAGCATCCCAGAGCCTAGCACAGATACGCAGTATTTT.

This clonotype occurred many times. This chain links TRBV29-1 with TRBJ2-1; D is uncertain. Trimming took off 7 bases at V and 8 bases at J, with 21 bases between the two ends. The CDR3 contains 14 residues. CDR1 SQVTM and CDR2 ANQGSEA come from the germline V gene. The DNA of the CDR3 is TGCAGCGCCTTAGATACGCCCACGTACCATGAGCAGTTCTTC. Amino acid sequence: CSALDTPTYHEQFF.

Notes on this clonotype: At one of its ends the junction is not consistent with the germline gene, which may arise from a read error. This chain links TRBV27 with TRBJ2-5; 7 bases map to TRBD1. The germline V gene encodes CDR1 MNHEY and CDR2 SMNVEV (reference sequence). The CDR3 totals 13 residues. CDR3 nucleotides: TGTGCCAGCAGTTTAAGGGTGGGGGACAGTCCGGACTTC. The encoded protein is CASSLRVGDSPDF.

This clonotype was detected many times. The V gene is TRBV20-1, the J gene TRBJ1-5, with a possible D match to TRBD1 (6 bases). V dropped 7 bases and J dropped 5 bases, with 12 bases sitting between them. Germline-derived CDR1 and CDR2 are DFQATT and SNEGSKA (reference sequence). CDR3 length equals 12 residues. CDR3 coding DNA: TGCAGTGATCGGGACAACTATCAGCCCCAGCATTTT. Its protein product is CSDRDNYQPQHF.

This clonotype has only a few counts. V is TRBV9 and J is TRBJ2-1; 13 nucleotides agree with TRBD2. Germline V gene data show CDR1 as SGDLS and CDR2 as YYNGEE. The CDR3 has 17 amino acids. The trim removed 3 bases at V and 4 bases at J, leaving 7 bases unmatched. The CDR3 loop reads CASSATSGGPTYNEQFF. The DNA of the CDR3 is TGTGCCAGCAGCGCGACTAGCGGGGGGCCAACTTACAATGAGCAGTTCTTC.

V is TRBV20-1 and J is TRBJ2-7; the D is unclear. Germline V CDR1 and CDR2: DFQATT, SNEGSKA (reference sequence). There are 12 residues in the CDR3. V was cut by 6 bases and J by 4 bases, with 13 bases left in between. The CDR3 here is CSAIRSTYEQYF. The CDR3 DNA reads TGCAGTGCAATTAGGAGCACATACGAGCAGTACTTC.

This clonotype has a handful of counts. This chain joins TRBV20-1 and TRBJ2-5; D gene uncertain. The V gene's germline CDR1 is DFQATT and CDR2 SNEGSKA (reference sequence). Between the trimmed V and J ends, which lost 5 bases and 0 bases, there was a span of 10 bases. This CDR3 is built from 13 residues. The CDR3 region is CSAGPGYQETQYF. In DNA form, the CDR3 reads TGCAGTGCTGGACCCGGGTACCAAGAGACCCAGTACTTC.

This clonotype was seen more than once but under ten times. The V call is TRBV29-1, the J call TRBJ1-2, with D unresolved. The CDR3 consists of 11 residues. The V end was cut by 4 bases, the J end by 8 bases, with 11 bases between. The germline V gene encodes CDR1 SQVTM and CDR2 ANQGSEA. The DNA for the CDR3 is TGCAGCGTTGGACTCCTAGGGGGCTACACCTTC. This sequence encodes CSVGLLGGYTF.

This clonotype was seen a handful of times. The rearrangement uses TRBV9 and TRBJ1-1, with a tentative D call TRBD1 (5 bases). This CDR3 is built from 15 residues. Per the germline V gene, CDR1 is SGDLS and CDR2 is YYNGEE. V dropped 5 bases and J dropped 1 base, with 15 bases sitting between them. CDR3 nucleotide sequence: TGTGCCAGCAGGAAGACAGTCGTTTCGAACACTGAAGCTTTCTTT. This encodes CASRKTVVSNTEAFF. The full variable domain, with the rest looked up from reference TRBV9 and TRBJ1-1, is DSGVTQTPKHLITATGQRVTLRCSPRSGDLSVYWYQQSLDQGLQFLIQYYNGEERAKGNILERFSAQQFPDLHSELNLSSLELGDSALYFCASRKTVVSNTEAFFGQGTRLTVV.

V usage is TRBV28 and J usage is TRBJ1-2; possibly TRBD1 for D (6 bases). This CDR3 has 14 residues. Trimming stripped 6 bases from V and 5 bases from J, with 16 bases between. The germline gives CDR1 MDHEN, CDR2 SYDVKM. The CDR3 DNA follows: TGTGCCAGCAGGACAGGCGCACCAATATATGGCTACACCTTC. Its translation: CASRTGAPIYGYTF.

There are a few counts of this clonotype. V and J are TRBV20-1 and TRBJ2-7; D possibly corresponds to TRBD2 (6 bases). Trimming took off 2 bases at V and 7 bases at J, with 9 bases between the two ends. The CDR3 is 11 residues long. The V gene's germline CDR1 is DFQATT and CDR2 SNEGSKA (reference sequence). CDR3 residues: CSARLAGEQYF. CDR3 in DNA: TGCAGTGCTAGATTGGCGGGAGAGCAGTACTTC.

The V call is TRBV5-1, the J call TRBJ1-2; D not certain. The CDR3 runs 15 residues. CDR1 and CDR2 from the germline V gene are SGHRS and YFSETQ. V lost 1 base, J lost 4 bases, and 14 bases lay in between. CDR3 region: CASSLTVDPGYGYTF. The DNA for the CDR3 is TGCGCCAGCAGCTTGACTGTGGACCCCGGCTATGGCTACACCTTC.

The J gene is TRBJ2-1, the V gene TRBV4-3; D is unclear. The CDR3 has 15 amino acids. The germline V gene has CDR1 LGHNA and CDR2 YSLEER. Trimming left V 0 bases short and J 4 bases short, with 10 bases between. The CDR3 DNA follows: TGCGCCAGCAGCCAAGATAATAACTTTTACAATGAGCAGTTCTTC. Translation gives CASSQDNNFYNEQFF.

This clonotype was recorded many times. The CDR3 loop reads CASSYLRTGGGYGYTF. The CDR3 DNA is TGTGCCAGCAGTTACTTACGGACAGGGGGAGGCTATGGCTACACCTTC. The J gene is TRBJ1-2, the V gene TRBV6-5; 10 bases are a match to TRBD1. CDR1 and CDR2 from the germline V gene are MNHEY and SVGAGI. This CDR3 contains 16 residues. V lost 1 base to trimming and J lost 4 bases; unmatched junction nucleotides: 6.

There are a few counts of this clonotype. This chain uses TRBV20-1 with TRBJ2-1, with D possibly TRBD2 on 6 matching bases. The CDR3 totals 15 residues. CDR1 is DFQATT, CDR2 SNEGSKA, per germline (reference sequence). Trimming removed 5 bases at V and 0 bases at J, with 14 bases between. CDR3 DNA sequence: TGCAGTGCTTATAGCGGAACTGTCTCCTACAATGAGCAGTTCTTC. Amino acids: CSAYSGTVSYNEQFF.

This clonotype was counted a few times. V usage is TRBV7-9 and J usage is TRBJ2-7, with D unresolved. This CDR3 is built from 11 residues. CDR1 SEHNR and CDR2 FQNEAQ come from the germline V gene (reference sequence). V lost 4 bases to trimming and J lost 7 bases, with 8 bases between them. In DNA, the CDR3 is TGTGCCAGCAGCTCATCAGTTGAGCAGTACTTC. Its protein is CASSSSVEQYF.

This clonotype was detected a few times. V is TRBV29-1 and J is TRBJ2-1; 9 bases map to TRBD2. Germline CDR1 reads SQVTM; CDR2 reads ANQGSEA. With 4 bases clipped from V and 6 bases from J, the junction kept 7 bases outside the gene matches. This CDR3 spans 14 amino acids. CDR3 residues: CSVGSLAGSNEQFF. CDR3 sequence (DNA): TGCAGCGTTGGGTCGCTAGCGGGGTCCAATGAGCAGTTCTTC.

The table lists this clonotype with a few counts. The gene calls are TRBV4-2 and TRBJ2-1; D not resolved. The CDR3 has 15 residues. V was clipped by 1 base and J by 2 bases, with 9 bases between them. Germline-derived CDR1 and CDR2 are LGHNA and YNFKEQ. The CDR3 region is CASSQGGHTYNEQFF. Written as DNA, the CDR3 is TGTGCCAGCAGCCAAGGTGGGCATACCTACAATGAGCAGTTCTTC.

This clonotype came up once. Being one base from a much bigger clone, this may be a read error. Here the CDR3 omits its conserved ending phenylalanine or tryptophan, so a read error is the likely source. The chain couples TRBV20-1 to TRBJ2-7; 7 positions agree with TRBD2. Germline V CDR1 and CDR2: DFQATT, SNEGSKA (reference sequence). The CDR3 consists of 14 residues. The V and J ends lost 6 bases and 5 bases, in that order; junction bases with no gene match: 13. The CDR3 sequence is CSAGRGPGGDEQYS. In DNA form, the CDR3 reads TGCAGTGCCGGAAGGGGTCCGGGGGGAGACGAGCAGTACTCC.

This clonotype was counted between two and nine times. The chain is built from TRBV5-1 and TRBJ2-5, with 9 bases lining up with TRBD1. The CDR3 has 14 residues. V trimming: 4 bases; J trimming: 2 bases; junction bases outside the gene matches: 3. Germline V lookup: CDR1 SGHRS, CDR2 YFSETQ. The CDR3 DNA is TGCGCCAGCAGCATGGGACAGGGTCAAGAGACCCAGTACTTC. Translated: CASSMGQGQETQYF.

The rearrangement links TRBV19 to TRBJ2-1, with a weak D call TRBD2 (6 bases). Per the germline V gene, CDR1 is LNHDA and CDR2 is SQIVND (reference sequence). Trimming stripped 9 bases from V and 7 bases from J, with 25 bases between. The CDR3 contains 16 residues. CDR3 amino acids: CARRAPTRHAWNEQFF. The CDR3 DNA follows: TGTGCCAGGCGGGCCCCGACTAGACATGCTTGGAATGAGCAGTTCTTC.

This clonotype was seen at least ten times. The CDR3 loop is CASRTRGTGQNTIYF. The CDR3 DNA is TGTGCCAGCAGGACTAGAGGGACAGGCCAAAACACCATATATTTT. This chain uses TRBV6-1 with TRBJ1-3; 8 nucleotides agree with TRBD1. The CDR3 has 15 residues. The junction had 10 bases not matched to a gene; V was cut back by 6 bases and J by 6 bases. From germline, CDR1 is MNHNS and CDR2 SASEGT.

The V call is TRBV24-1, the J call TRBJ1-2; no firm D call. From germline, CDR1 is KGHDR and CDR2 SFDVKD. The V and J ends lost 1 base and 8 bases respectively, with 10 bases between them. The CDR3 runs to 13 residues. In DNA form, the CDR3 reads TGTGCCACCAGTGATTTCGGTTCTGTCGGCTACACCTTC. This sequence encodes CATSDFGSVGYTF.

This clonotype was detected ten times or more. This chain uses TRBV29-1 with TRBJ2-1, with 10 bases identical to TRBD1. V lost 4 bases to trimming and J lost 7 bases; unmatched junction nucleotides: 13. The CDR3 runs to 16 residues. Germline V gene data show CDR1 as SQVTM and CDR2 as ANQGSEA. The CDR3 sequence: CSVVAIDRGRWNEQFF. In nucleotides, the CDR3 is TGCAGCGTTGTAGCTATCGACAGGGGGCGGTGGAATGAGCAGTTCTTC.

The rearrangement uses TRBV6-4 and TRBJ2-3, with 11 bases that match TRBD2. Germline V lookup: CDR1 MRHNA, CDR2 SNTAGT. The CDR3 extends over 15 amino acids. V shed 5 bases and J 2 bases; nucleotides not matched to a gene: 3. CDR3 region: CASSPTSGITDTQYF. In DNA, the CDR3 is TGTGCCAGCAGTCCGACTAGCGGGATCACAGATACGCAGTATTTT.

The chain joins TRBV4-3 to TRBJ2-7; TRBD1 aligns across 11 bases. This CDR3 contains 14 residues. Germline V gene lookup returns CDR1 LGHNA and CDR2 YSLEER. J was trimmed by 9 bases and V by 0 bases; bases with no gene match: 4. The CDR3 sequence is CASSQDRGQGGQYF. As DNA, the CDR3 is TGCGCCAGCAGCCAAGATAGGGGACAGGGGGGGCAGTACTTC.

The chain recombines TRBV7-2 with TRBJ2-7; no definite D call. V lost 1 base to trimming and J lost 0 bases, with 10 bases between them. Germline V lookup: CDR1 SGHTA, CDR2 FQGNSA. The CDR3 has 15 amino acids. The CDR3 here is CASSLEWALSYEQYF. CDR3 coding DNA: TGTGCCAGCAGCTTAGAATGGGCTCTCTCCTACGAGCAGTACTTC. Together with reference TRBV7-2 and TRBJ2-7, the CDR3 gives the full variable domain: GAGVSQSPSNKVTEKGKDVELRCDPISGHTALYWYRQSLGQGLEFLIYFQGNSAPDKSGLPSDRFSAERTGGSVSTLTIQRTQQEDSAVYLCASSLEWALSYEQYFGPGTRLTVT.

The CDR3 DNA reads as TGTGCCAGCAGTATAACCGGGACCTTGGGAACTGAAGCTTTCTTT. It codes for CASSITGTLGTEAFF. The chain couples TRBV6-1 to TRBJ1-1; TRBD1 might be the D (5 bases). CDR1 MNHNS and CDR2 SASEGT come from the germline V gene. This CDR3 region has 15 residues. The V and J ends lost 5 bases and 5 bases respectively, with 18 bases between them.

V is TRBV28 and J is TRBJ2-7; 9 bases are shared with TRBD1. This CDR3 is 14 amino acids long. The V and J ends lost 5 bases and 2 bases, in that order; junction bases with no gene match: 4. Germline assignment: CDR1 MDHEN and CDR2 SYDVKM. The CDR3 sequence is CASSADRGAYEQYF. CDR3 bases: TGTGCCAGCAGTGCGGACAGGGGCGCCTACGAGCAGTACTTC.

This clonotype turned up a few times. The J gene is TRBJ1-1, the V gene TRBV9; D unresolved. Germline V gene lookup returns CDR1 SGDLS and CDR2 YYNGEE. Deletions cut 0 bases from V and 1 base from J, with 10 bases between. This CDR3 is 15 amino acids long. The CDR3 reads CASSVDPHQNTEAFF. The CDR3 DNA follows: TGTGCCAGCAGCGTAGATCCCCATCAGAACACTGAAGCTTTCTTT.